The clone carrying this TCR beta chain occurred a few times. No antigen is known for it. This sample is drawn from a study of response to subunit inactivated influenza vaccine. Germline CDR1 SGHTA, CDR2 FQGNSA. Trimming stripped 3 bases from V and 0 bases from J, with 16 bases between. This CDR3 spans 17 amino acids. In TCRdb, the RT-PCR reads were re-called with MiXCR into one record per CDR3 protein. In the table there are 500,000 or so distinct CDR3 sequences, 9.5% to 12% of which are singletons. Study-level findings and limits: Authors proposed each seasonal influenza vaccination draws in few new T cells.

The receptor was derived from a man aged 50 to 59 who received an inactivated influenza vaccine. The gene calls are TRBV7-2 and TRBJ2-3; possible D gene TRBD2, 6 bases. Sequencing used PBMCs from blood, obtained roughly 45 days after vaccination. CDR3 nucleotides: TGTGCCAGCAGCTTTCGACGCGGGGCGGATAGCACAGATACGCAGTATTTT. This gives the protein CASSFRRGADSTDTQYF.